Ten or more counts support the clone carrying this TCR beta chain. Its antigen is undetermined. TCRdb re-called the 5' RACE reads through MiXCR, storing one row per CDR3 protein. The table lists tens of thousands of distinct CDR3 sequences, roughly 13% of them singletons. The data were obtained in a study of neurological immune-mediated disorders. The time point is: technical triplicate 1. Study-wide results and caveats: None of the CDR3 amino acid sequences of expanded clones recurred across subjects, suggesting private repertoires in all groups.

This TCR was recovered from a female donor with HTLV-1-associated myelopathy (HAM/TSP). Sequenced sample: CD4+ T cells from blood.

CDR3 amino acids: CASSIRAYEQYF. In DNA, the CDR3 is TGTGCCAGCAGCATCAGGGCCTACGAGCAGTACTTC. The chain recombines TRBV6-6 with TRBJ2-7; possibly TRBD1 for D (5 bases). Germline CDR1 MNHNY, CDR2 SVGAGI (reference sequence). The ends were cut back, 6 bases at V and 2 bases at J, with 8 bases in the middle. The CDR3 covers 12 residues.